Given below is one TCR beta chain in context. Its antigen remains unidentified. Base quality data are lacking; no much larger clone is found one base away. The CDR3 goes from the cysteine to the phenylalanine over 16 residues. Of the read, only the CDR3 DNA is kept; its 48 bases are in frame from base 1. Cut back by 0 bases and 9 bases, the V and J ends lie 20 bases apart. The germline V gene yields LGHNA for CDR1 and YSLEER for CDR2. The data belong to a study of T cell repertoires in cytomegalovirus infection (dated by TCRdb to the late 2010s). With respect to the entire study: Donor HLA type was relevant to the analysis, as public TCR beta signatures indicated carriage of CMV infection together with the matching HLA type.

What the research found in general, with its limitations: The ex vivo response was dominated by HLA-C-restricted CMV-specific TCR beta clonotypes, which also provided the single most frequent clonotype in two of eight donors. Cumulative frequency of public TCR beta family members discriminated carriers of CMV infection plus the relevant HLA type in this cohort and an independent roughly 340-donor cohort.

The sequencer was an Illumina HiSeq 1500. TCRdb handled the public reads itself, with Q25 trimming in fastp and clone calling in MiXCR, and kept productive beta chains. For every CDR3 protein sequence, its rows merge into one entry that carries the most common genes and DNA. Recorded for this sample are 350,000 to 500,000 distinct CDR3 sequences; roughly a third of them occurred a single time. The leading ten clones occupy about 13% of the sample. This TCR derives from a human donor in good health (CMV status not recorded). Some clones in this sample may be carry-over from other donors' samples. This receptor chain uses TRBV4-3 and TRBJ2-5, with the D gene uncertain. Sequenced: PBMCs. The DNA is as follows: TGCGCCAGCAGCCAAGATCCTGGTACCAAAGGGATTTCCCAGTACTTC. This translates into CASSQDPGTKGISQYF.